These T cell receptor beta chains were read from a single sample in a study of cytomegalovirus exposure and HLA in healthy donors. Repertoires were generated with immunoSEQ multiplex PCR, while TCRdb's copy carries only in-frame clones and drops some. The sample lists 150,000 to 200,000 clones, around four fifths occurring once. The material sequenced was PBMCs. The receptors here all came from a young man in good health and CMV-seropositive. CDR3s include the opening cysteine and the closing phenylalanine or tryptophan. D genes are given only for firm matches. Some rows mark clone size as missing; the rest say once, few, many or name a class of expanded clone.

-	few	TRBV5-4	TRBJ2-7	TGTGCCAGCAGTTCCGACAGACACTACGAGCAGTACTTC	CASSSDRHYEQYF
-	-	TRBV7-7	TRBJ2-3	TGTGCTAGCAGCTTAGGCGGGCCCGATACGCAGTATTTT	CASSLGGPDTQYF
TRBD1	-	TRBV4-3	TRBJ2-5	TGCGCCAGCAGCCGGGGACAGGCCGCGGGGGAGACCCAGTACTTC	CASSRGQAAGETQYF
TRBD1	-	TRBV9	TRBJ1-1	TGTGCCAGCAGCGCAGGGACAGGGGATGGGACTGAAGCTTTCTTT	CASSAGTGDGTEAFF
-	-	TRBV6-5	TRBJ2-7	TGTGCCAGCAGTTACGGTTGGGGCAAAAACGACGAGCAGTACTTC	CASSYGWGKNDEQYF
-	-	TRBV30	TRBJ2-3	TGTGCCTGGAGGGGAGGGGGGCCCACCCCAGGGAGCACAGATACGCAGTATTTT	CAWRGGGPTPGSTDTQYF
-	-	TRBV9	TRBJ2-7	TGTGCCAGCACCTCCGGGACAAGCCTCTACGAGCAGTACTTC	CASTSGTSLYEQYF
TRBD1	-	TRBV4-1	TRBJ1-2	TGCGCCAGCAGCCATCCGGGACAGGGATTCTATGGCTACACCTTC	CASSHPGQGFYGYTF
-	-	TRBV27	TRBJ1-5	TGTGCCAGCAGTTCGGGTGGGCAGCCCCAGCATTTT	CASSSGGQPQHF
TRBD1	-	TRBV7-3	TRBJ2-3	TGTGCCAGCAGCCCTGACAGGGCGACGCAGTATTTT	CASSPDRATQYF
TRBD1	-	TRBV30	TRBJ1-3	TGTGCCCGCCATGGGACAGGGATAGGTGGAAACACCATATATTTT	CARHGTGIGGNTIYF
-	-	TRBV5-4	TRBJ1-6	TGTGCCAGCAGCTCCAGGGGCGCTTCCTATAATTCACCCCTCCACTTT	CASSSRGASYNSPLHF
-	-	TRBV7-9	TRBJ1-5	TGTGCCAGCAGCTTAGCAGGGGGGGGCAATCAGCCCCAGCATTTT	CASSLAGGGNQPQHF
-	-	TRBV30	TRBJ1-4	TGTGCCTGGAGTTCGGGTGGAGCAACTAATGAAAAACTGTTTTTT	CAWSSGGATNEKLFF
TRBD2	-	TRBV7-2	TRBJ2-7	TGTGCCAGCAGCTTTAGTGGCGGGGGTTACGAGCAGTACTTC	CASSFSGGGYEQYF
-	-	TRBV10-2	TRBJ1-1	TGCGCCAGCAGTGGGAGGGCACGGAACACTGAAGCTTTCTTT	CASSGRARNTEAFF
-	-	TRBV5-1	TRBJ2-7	TGCGCCAGCAGACTAGAGGGCGAGCAGTACTTC	CASRLEGEQYF
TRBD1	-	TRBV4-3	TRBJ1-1	TGCGCCAGCAGCCACCAGACAGGGACTACTGAAGCTTTCTTT	CASSHQTGTTEAFF
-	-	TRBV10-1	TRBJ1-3	TGCGCCAGCAGTGAGTCCGGGGGGACGTCTGGAAACACCATATATTTT	CASSESGGTSGNTIYF
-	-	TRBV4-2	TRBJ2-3	TGTGCCAGCAGCGGCGAACAGGGAACCGCAGATACGCAGTATTTT	CASSGEQGTADTQYF
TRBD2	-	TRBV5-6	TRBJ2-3	TGTGCCAGCAGCTTGGTCGGGACTAGTCGGTATTTT	CASSLVGTSRYF
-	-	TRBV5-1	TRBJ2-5	TGCGCCAGCACCCGCCAGGGGTCCAGAGAGACCCAGTACTTC	CASTRQGSRETQYF
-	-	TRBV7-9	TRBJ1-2	TGTGCCAGCAGCCCCGGACAGATCTATGGCTACACCTTC	CASSPGQIYGYTF
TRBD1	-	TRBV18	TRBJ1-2	TGTGCCAGCTCACCGACAGGGGCGAAGGTTGGCTACACCTTC	CASSPTGAKVGYTF
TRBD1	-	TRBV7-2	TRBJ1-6	TGTGCCAGCAGCGAACAGGGGGCGCCTAATTCACCCCTCCACTTT	CASSEQGAPNSPLHF
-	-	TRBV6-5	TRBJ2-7	TGTGCCAGCAGTCCCCAGGGTCTCGAGCAGTACTTC	CASSPQGLEQYF
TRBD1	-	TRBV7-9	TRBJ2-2	TGTGCCAGCAGCTGGACAGGGTATGACGGGGAGCTGTTTTTT	CASSWTGYDGELFF
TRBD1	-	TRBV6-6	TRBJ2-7	TGTGCCAGCAGCCTCCCGGGACAGGGTATTCACGAGCAGTACTTC	CASSLPGQGIHEQYF
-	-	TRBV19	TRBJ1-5	TGTGCCAGTAGTATAGTAGACAATCAGCCCCAGCATTTT	CASSIVDNQPQHF
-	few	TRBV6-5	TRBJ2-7	TGTGCCAGCAGTTACACGGGTCCTGAGGGCGAGCAGTACTTC	CASSYTGPEGEQYF
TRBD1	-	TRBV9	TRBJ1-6	TGTGCCAGCAGCGACAGGCCCTGGGGCAGGGGGACGGTGTCACCCCTCCACTTT	CASSDRPWGRGTVSPLHF
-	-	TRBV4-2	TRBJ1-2	TGTGCCAGCAGCCAAGCAGGGAACTATGGCTACACCTTC	CASSQAGNYGYTF
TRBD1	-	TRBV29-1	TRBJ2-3	TGCAGCGCCAGGGGGAACAGCCACACAGATACGCAGTATTTT	CSARGNSHTDTQYF
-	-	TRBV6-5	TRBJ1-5	TGTGCCAGCAGTACAGATAGCAATCAGCCCCAGCATTTT	CASSTDSNQPQHF
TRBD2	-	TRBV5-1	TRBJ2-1	TGCGCCAGCAGCTTGGGATTAGGCGGGGGGGGGTCCTACAATGAGCAGTTCTTC	CASSLGLGGGGSYNEQFF
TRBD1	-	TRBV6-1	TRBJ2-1	TGTGCCAGCGGGGACAGGGACTACAATGAGCAGTTCTTC	CASGDRDYNEQFF
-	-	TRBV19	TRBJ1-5	TGTGCCAGTAGTATAACCCCAGGGGGCAATCAGCCCCAGCATTTT	CASSITPGGNQPQHF
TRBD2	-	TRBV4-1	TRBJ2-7	TGCGCCAGCAGCCAATCTAGCGGGTACTACGAGCAGTACTTC	CASSQSSGYYEQYF
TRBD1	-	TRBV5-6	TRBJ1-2	TGTGCCAGCAGCCGGACAGGGGGCGAAGGCTACACCTTC	CASSRTGGEGYTF
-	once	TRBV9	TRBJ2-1	TGTGCCAGCAGCGTAGAACAGGGTCGGCAGTTCTTC	CASSVEQGRQFF
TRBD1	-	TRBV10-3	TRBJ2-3	TGTGCCATCAGTGCGGGACAGGGGGAAGATACGCAGTATTTT	CAISAGQGEDTQYF
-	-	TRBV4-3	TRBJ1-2	TGCGCCAGCAGCCAAGATGGGCCGGGGGGGAGGGATGGCTACACCTTC	CASSQDGPGGRDGYTF
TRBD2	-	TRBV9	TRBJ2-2	TGTGCCAGCAGCGTAGGACTAGCGGCGCACACCGGGGAGCTGTTTTTT	CASSVGLAAHTGELFF
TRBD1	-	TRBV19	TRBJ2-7	TGTGCCAGCCAGCGGACAGGGGAGGCTGAGCAGTACTTC	CASQRTGEAEQYF
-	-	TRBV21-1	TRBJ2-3	TGTGCCAGCAGCAAAAATCCTCTCCGGTCCGACCGGGGGGCTACGAGGGCGCACACAGATACGCAGTATTTT	CASSKNPLRSDRGATRAHTDTQYF
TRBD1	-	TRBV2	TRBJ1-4	TGTGCCAGCAGTGGTAGGGACAGGGAGGATGAAAAACTGTTTTTT	CASSGRDREDEKLFF
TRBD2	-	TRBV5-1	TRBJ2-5	TGCGCCAGCAGCTCCGGGACTAGCGGGGCTCAAGAGACCCAGTACTTC	CASSSGTSGAQETQYF
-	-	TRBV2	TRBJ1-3	TGTGCCAGCAGTGAGGATAGCGCCCGTGGAACTGGAAACACCATATATTTT	CASSEDSARGTGNTIYF
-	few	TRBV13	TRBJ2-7	TGTGCCAGCAGCTTAGTGGAGGTGTCAGCCTACGAGCAGTACTTC	CASSLVEVSAYEQYF
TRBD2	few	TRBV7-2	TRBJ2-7	TGTGCCAGCAGCTTAGACTCTAGCGGGGCATACGAGCAGTACTTC	CASSLDSSGAYEQYF
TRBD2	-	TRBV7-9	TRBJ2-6	TGTGCCAGCAGCCTCTTAGCGGGGGCCAGCTCTGGGGCCAACGTCCTGACTTTC	CASSLLAGASSGANVLTF
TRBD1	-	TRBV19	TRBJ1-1	TGTGCCAGTAGTTCAGGGGGGTACCTGGGAACTGAAGCTTTCTTT	CASSSGGYLGTEAFF
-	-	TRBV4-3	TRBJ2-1	TGCGCCAGCAGCCAAGAAACAGCGGATACCTTCTACAATGAGCAGTTCTTC	CASSQETADTFYNEQFF
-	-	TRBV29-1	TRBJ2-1	TGCAGCGTTGAAGATCTGGGGGGTGAGCAGTTCTTC	CSVEDLGGEQFF